This passage covers 7 T cell receptor beta chains from one sample sequenced in a study of post-analysis software for immune sequencing data. General observations from the study: There were five TRBV segments more frequent in patients than controls, and TRBV5-6, TRBV5-1 and TRBV20-1 were among them.

Their antigens remain unidentified. Each TCR beta cDNA library carried unique molecular identifiers. TCRdb fed the PCR reads into MiXCR, producing one record per CDR3 protein. The sample includes 380,000 or so distinct CDR3 sequences, roughly 35% of them seen just once. The sample was blood. These receptors all stem from a girl aged 10-17 years with multiple sclerosis.

This clonotype was found a few times. The chain uses TRBV12-3 or TRBV12-4 and TRBJ1-1; a possible D gene is TRBD1 (6 bases). The CDR3 extends over 14 amino acids. V lost 6 bases and J lost 4, with 15 bases in between. The CDR3 DNA is TGTGCCAGCAGGGGGGGGCGGGGGTCCACTGAAGCTTTCTTT. This codes for CASRGGRGSTEAFF.

The V gene is TRBV12-3 or TRBV12-4, the J gene TRBJ1-1; D unclear. V lost 6 bases and J 5 bases, leaving 10 bases between the germline ends. This CDR3 contains 12 residues. The CDR3 coding sequence is TGTGCCAGCAGGCACCTACGGACTGAAGCTTTCTTT. It is translated as CASRHLRTEAFF.

The chain has TRBV15 and TRBJ2-1; 7 bases match TRBD2. J gave up 6 bases and V 1 base, and 12 bases lay outside the gene matches. Germline V gives CDR1 LNHNV, CDR2 YYDKDF (reference sequence). This CDR3 region has 17 residues. The CDR3 protein is CATSRVPPTGGTNEQFF. Written as DNA, the CDR3 is TGTGCCACCAGCAGAGTGCCCCCAACGGGGGGAACCAATGAGCAGTTCTTC.

This clonotype was seen a handful of times. The chain recombines TRBV7-9 with TRBJ2-7; D is ambiguous. V was trimmed by 3 bases and J by 2 bases, leaving 17 bases between them. The CDR3 spans 16 residues. CDR1 and CDR2 from the germline V gene are SEHNR and FQNEAQ (reference sequence). CDR3 protein: CASSFTNALGAYEQYF. The CDR3 DNA reads as TGTGCCAGCAGCTTTACAAACGCCCTAGGAGCCTACGAGCAGTACTTC.

This rearrangement joins TRBV5-1 to TRBJ2-7; the match to TRBD1 covers 7 bases. The end of the DNA is better explained by TRBJ2-5, so the J call may be wrong. There are 14 residues in the CDR3. Germline CDR1 and CDR2: SGHRS and YFSETQ. The CDR3 reads CASSFGDSKRTQYF. CDR3 DNA sequence: TGCGCCAGCAGCTTTGGGGACAGCAAGAGGACCCAGTACTTC.

The rearrangement links TRBV12-3 or TRBV12-4 to TRBJ1-1; TRBD1 is a possible D gene (5 bases). The CDR3 covers 14 residues. The V end lost 3 bases, the J end lost 2 bases, and 10 bases lay between the germline ends. The CDR3 protein is CASSLMTDNTEAFF. The CDR3 DNA reads as TGTGCCAGCAGTTTGATGACAGATAACACTGAAGCTTTCTTT.

The chain uses TRBV9 and TRBJ2-1; 8 bases are shared with TRBD2. The J segment lost 8 bases and the V segment lost 3 bases, leaving 7 bases of the junction unmatched. Germline CDR1 SGDLS, CDR2 YYNGEE. The CDR3 length is 14 residues. CDR3 coding DNA: TGTGCCAGCAGCGGCGGGACTAGGACGTATGAGCAGTTCTTC. Translating it yields CASSGGTRTYEQFF.